This T cell receptor beta chain was observed in a study of CD8+ T cells in alopecia areata (dated by TCRdb to 2016 to 2018). Looking at the study overall: The treated patients, all with moderate-to-severe alopecia areata, were enrolled in an open-label pilot trial of oral tofacitinib given at 5 to 10 mg twice daily. Patients on tofacitinib were biopsied at baseline and after 4 and 24 weeks of treatment, and several of the patients also had a later scalp biopsy. RNA came from the PAXgene miRNA kit for fixed scalp, the miRNeasy kit for PBMCs, and the RNeasy kit for mouse skin. On the human side, TCRbeta sequencing was run on scalp tissue and on sorted CD4+ and CD8+ peripheral blood T cells from healthy controls and from alopecia areata patients with either patchy or totalis/universalis disease. immunoSEQ multiplex PCR using 35 Vbeta forward primers and 13 Jbeta reverse primers was used to amplify TCRbeta CDR3 regions. Scalp clonality was compared across normal scalp (n=4), patchy alopecia areata scalp (n=8), and alopecia totalis/universalis scalp (n=8). Tofacitinib was given for 6 to 18 months, followed by 6 months of follow-up off drug to assess delayed response and recurrence. In both human patients and the C3H/HeJ mouse model, the study applied high-throughput TCRbeta sequencing to look at T cell clonal expansion in alopecia areata. The full study reports these points: Resident alphabeta T cells in normal human skin are also sequenced, complicating scalp TCR repertoire analysis, unlike mouse skin dominated by gammadelta T cells. Shared TCR sequences between patients were less evident than in mice, which may be partly attributable to HLA diversity in the patient population. Compared with normal scalp, lesional scalp, particularly in alopecia totalis/universalis, had higher clonality and more expanded CD8+ clones, which suggests antigenic drive.

V is pruned by 5 bases and J by 4 bases, leaving 13 bases of the junction without a gene match. Spanning cysteine to phenylalanine, the CDR3 consists of 16 amino acids. Solely the CDR3 DNA is kept, with 48 bases framed from the first base. CDR1 is given as SGHTA and CDR2 as FQGNSA, both from the germline V gene. A note on this clone: Its antigen is not yet known. Base qualities are not recorded, but no much larger clone differs from it by a single base.

Library preparation employed the immunoSEQ multiplex PCR assay. For TCR sequencing, RNA was extracted from every sample and reverse transcribed into cDNA to serve as template. First-strand cDNA was synthesized using SuperScript III with a 2:1 mix of oligo-dT and random hexamers. A synthetic immune receptor repertoire was used to measure amplification bias, and any remaining bias was corrected computationally. From the authors' description of their analysis: After raw reads were preprocessed to remove errors, the CDR3 was defined following IMGT conventions as running from the conserved cysteine to phenylalanine. Clonality was computed by normalizing Shannon entropy by log2 of the number of productive unique TCRs and subtracting the result from 1. Whether each scalp clone was CD4 or CD8 was inferred by checking scalp TCRbeta sequences against the CD4 and CD8 repertoires from sorted blood. This is the immuneACCESS table as TCRdb keeps it, with only in-frame sequences that have V and J called. A part of the clones is gone; compared with another copy, unresolved V genes explain less than half, and the rest is unexplained. V and J calls and clone size are copied from that table; D and trimming were computed from the DNA. This sample has approximately 150,000 clones in its table, and about 47% of those were observed once. The ten largest account for over 0.85% of the sample.

The sample's time point label, in plain terms: baseline before oral tofacitinib. Lesional scalp punch biopsies and peripheral blood were collected from alopecia areata patients. PBMCs were separated by density centrifugation and stained for CD3, CD4 and CD8, after which CD4+ and CD8+ T cells were sorted on a FACSAria. Sequenced material: CD4+ T cells sorted from blood, taken at week 0. The receptor's source is a human donor with alopecia areata. The receptor chain draws on TRBV7-2 and TRBJ2-5; 7 central bases correspond to TRBD2. The CDR3 region has the sequence CASSPGSAGVVETQYF. The DNA sequence is TGTGCCAGCAGCCCCGGGTCGGCGGGAGTGGTAGAGACCCAGTACTTC.